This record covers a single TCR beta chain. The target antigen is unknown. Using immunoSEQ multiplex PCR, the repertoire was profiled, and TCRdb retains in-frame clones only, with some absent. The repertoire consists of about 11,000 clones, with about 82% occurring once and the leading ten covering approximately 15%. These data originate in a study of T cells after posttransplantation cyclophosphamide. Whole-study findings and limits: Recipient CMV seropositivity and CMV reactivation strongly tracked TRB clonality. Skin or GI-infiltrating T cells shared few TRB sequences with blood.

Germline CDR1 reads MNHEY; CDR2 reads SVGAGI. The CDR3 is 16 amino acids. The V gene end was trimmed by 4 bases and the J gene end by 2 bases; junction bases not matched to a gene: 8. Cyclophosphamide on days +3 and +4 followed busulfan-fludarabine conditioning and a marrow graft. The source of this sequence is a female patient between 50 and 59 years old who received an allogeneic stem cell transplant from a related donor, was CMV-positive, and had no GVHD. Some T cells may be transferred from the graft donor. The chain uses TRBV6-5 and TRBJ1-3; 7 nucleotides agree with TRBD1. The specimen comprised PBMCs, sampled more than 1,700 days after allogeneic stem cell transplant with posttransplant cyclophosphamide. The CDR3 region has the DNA TGTGCCAGCAGTTTTTCAGTAGGGGGCCCTGGAAACACCATATATTTT. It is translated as CASSFSVGGPGNTIYF.